This T cell receptor (beta chain) derives from a study of T cell changes during pregnancy in multiple sclerosis. The repertoire was sequenced with immunoSEQ multiplex PCR; TCRdb's copy has only in-frame clones and lacks some. The sample contains over 45,000 clones, roughly nine tenths of which appear only once. The CDR3 runs to 14 residues. Trimming left V 3 bases short and J 1 base short, with 6 bases between. From germline, CDR1 is SGHTA and CDR2 FQGNSA. This chain uses TRBV7-2 with TRBJ2-2; D is uncertain. The sample was CD4+ T cells from peripheral blood mononuclear cells, taken in the third trimester of pregnancy. The TCR comes from a female donor with multiple sclerosis, enrolled in a pregnancy study. The CDR3 DNA sequence: TGTGCCAGCAGCTTGGGCGAGAACACCGGGGAGCTGTTTTTT. It is translated as CASSLGENTGELFF.